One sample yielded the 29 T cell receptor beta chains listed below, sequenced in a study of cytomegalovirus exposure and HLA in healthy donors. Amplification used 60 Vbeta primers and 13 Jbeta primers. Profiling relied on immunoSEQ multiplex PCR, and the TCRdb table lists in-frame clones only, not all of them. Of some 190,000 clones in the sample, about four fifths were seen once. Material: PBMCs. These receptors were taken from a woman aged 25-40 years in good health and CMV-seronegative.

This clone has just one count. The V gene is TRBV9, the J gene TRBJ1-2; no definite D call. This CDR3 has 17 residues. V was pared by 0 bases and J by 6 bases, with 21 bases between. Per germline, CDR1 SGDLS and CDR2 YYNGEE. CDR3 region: CASSVAHQLEAGNGYTF. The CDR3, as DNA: TGTGCCAGCAGCGTAGCTCATCAGCTGGAAGCGGGAAATGGCTACACCTTC.

Here the CDR3 DNA reads TGTGCCAGCAGTTTAAGACAGGGAACCTATGGCTACACCTTC. Translating gives CASSLRQGTYGYTF. This chain joins TRBV27 and TRBJ1-2; 7 bases are a match to TRBD1. The CDR3 extends over 14 amino acids. Germline loops: CDR1 MNHEY, CDR2 SMNVEV (reference sequence). The junction had 4 bases not matched to a gene; V was cut back by 2 bases and J by 4 bases.

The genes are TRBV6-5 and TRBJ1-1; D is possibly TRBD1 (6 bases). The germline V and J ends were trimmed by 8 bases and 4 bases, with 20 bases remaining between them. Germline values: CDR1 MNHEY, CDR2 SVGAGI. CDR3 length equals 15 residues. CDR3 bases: TGTGCCAGCTATTGGGGGGGCGCGAGGGGCACTGAAGCTTTCTTT. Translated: CASYWGGARGTEAFF.

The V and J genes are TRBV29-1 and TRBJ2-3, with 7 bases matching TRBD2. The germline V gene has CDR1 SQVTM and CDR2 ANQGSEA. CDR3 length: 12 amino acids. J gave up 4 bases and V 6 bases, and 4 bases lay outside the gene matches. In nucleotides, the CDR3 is TGCAGCGTGAGACTAGCCGCAGATACGCAGTATTTT. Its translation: CSVRLAADTQYF.

The chain's CDR3 is CASSEYRQGIQETQYF. CDR3 nucleotide sequence: TGCGCCAGCAGTGAGTACAGACAGGGCATACAAGAGACCCAGTACTTC. The gene calls are TRBV10-2 and TRBJ2-5; 7 bases fit TRBD1. CDR1 is WSHSY, CDR2 SAAADI, per germline. Trimming at V came to 1 base and at J to 2 bases, leaving 7 bases not matched to a gene. The CDR3 totals 16 residues.

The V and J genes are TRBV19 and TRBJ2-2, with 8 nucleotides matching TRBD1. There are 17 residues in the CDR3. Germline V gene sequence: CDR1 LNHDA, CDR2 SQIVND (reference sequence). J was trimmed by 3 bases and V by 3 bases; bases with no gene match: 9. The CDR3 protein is CASSILGQGIYTGELFF. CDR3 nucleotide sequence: TGTGCCAGTAGTATCCTAGGACAGGGAATATACACCGGGGAGCTGTTTTTT.

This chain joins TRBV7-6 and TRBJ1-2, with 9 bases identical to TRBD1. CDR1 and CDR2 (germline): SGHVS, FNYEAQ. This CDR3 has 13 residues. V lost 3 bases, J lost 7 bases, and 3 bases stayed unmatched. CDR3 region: CASSLGQGGGYTF. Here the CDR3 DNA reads TGTGCCAGCAGCTTGGGACAGGGTGGTGGCTACACCTTC.

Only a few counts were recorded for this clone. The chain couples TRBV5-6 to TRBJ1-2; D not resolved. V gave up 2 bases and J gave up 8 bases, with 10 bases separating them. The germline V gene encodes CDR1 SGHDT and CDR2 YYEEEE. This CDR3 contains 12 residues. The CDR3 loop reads CASSFFTSGYTF. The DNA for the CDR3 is TGTGCCAGCAGCTTTTTTACATCCGGCTACACCTTC.

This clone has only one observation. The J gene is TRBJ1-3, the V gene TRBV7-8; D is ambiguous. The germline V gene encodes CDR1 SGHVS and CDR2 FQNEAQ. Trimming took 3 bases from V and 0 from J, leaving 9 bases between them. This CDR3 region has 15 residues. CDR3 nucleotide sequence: TGTGCCAGCAGCTTGATGAGGATCTCTGGAAACACCATATATTTT. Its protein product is CASSLMRISGNTIYF. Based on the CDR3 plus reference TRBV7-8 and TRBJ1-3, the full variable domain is GAGVSQSPRYKVAKRGQDVALRCDPISGHVSLFWYQQALGQGPEFLTYFQNEAQLDKSGLPSDRFFAERPEGSVSTLKIQRTQQEDSAVYLCASSLMRISGNTIYFGEGSWLTVV.

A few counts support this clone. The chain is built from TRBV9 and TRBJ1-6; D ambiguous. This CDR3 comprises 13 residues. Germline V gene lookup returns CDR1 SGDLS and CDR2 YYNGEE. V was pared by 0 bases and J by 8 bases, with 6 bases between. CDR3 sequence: CASSVDGYSPLHF. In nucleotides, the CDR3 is TGTGCCAGCAGCGTAGACGGGTATTCACCCCTCCACTTT. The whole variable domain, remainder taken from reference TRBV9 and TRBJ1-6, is DSGVTQTPKHLITATGQRVTLRCSPRSGDLSVYWYQQSLDQGLQFLIQYYNGEERAKGNILERFSAQQFPDLHSELNLSSLELGDSALYFCASSVDGYSPLHFGNGTRLTVT.

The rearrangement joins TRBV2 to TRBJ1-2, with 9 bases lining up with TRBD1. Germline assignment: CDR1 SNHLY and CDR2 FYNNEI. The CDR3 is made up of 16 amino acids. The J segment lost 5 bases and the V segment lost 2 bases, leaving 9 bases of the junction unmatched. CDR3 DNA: TGTGCCAGCAGTGAATGGGGACAGGGTGGAGGATATGGCTACACCTTC. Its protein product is CASSEWGQGGGYGYTF.

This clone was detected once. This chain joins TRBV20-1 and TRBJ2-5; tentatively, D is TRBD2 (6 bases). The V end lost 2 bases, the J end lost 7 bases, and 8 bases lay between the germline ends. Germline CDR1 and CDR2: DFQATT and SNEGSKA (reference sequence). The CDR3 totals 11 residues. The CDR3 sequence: CSARTGGTQYF. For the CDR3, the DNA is TGCAGTGCTAGAACCGGGGGGACCCAGTACTTC.

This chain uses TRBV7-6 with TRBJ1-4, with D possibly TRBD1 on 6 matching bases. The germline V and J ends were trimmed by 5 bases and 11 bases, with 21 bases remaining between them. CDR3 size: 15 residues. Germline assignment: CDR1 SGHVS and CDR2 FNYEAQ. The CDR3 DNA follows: TGTGCCAGCAGCCGGACAGAGGGCTCGCTCGGGAAACTGTTTTTT. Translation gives CASSRTEGSLGKLFF. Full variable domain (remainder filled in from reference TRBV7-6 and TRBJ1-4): GAGVSQSPRYKVTKRGQDVALRCDPISGHVSLYWYRQALGQGPEFLTYFNYEAQQDKSGLPNDRFSAERPEGSISTLTIQRTEQRDSAMYRCASSRTEGSLGKLFFGSGTQLSVL.

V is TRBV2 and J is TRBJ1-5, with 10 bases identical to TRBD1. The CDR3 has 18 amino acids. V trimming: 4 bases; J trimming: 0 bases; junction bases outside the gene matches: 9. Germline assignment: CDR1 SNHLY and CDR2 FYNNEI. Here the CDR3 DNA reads TGTGCCAGCAGTGGTGGACAGGGGGACGCTTATAGCAATCAGCCCCAGCATTTT. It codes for CASSGGQGDAYSNQPQHF.

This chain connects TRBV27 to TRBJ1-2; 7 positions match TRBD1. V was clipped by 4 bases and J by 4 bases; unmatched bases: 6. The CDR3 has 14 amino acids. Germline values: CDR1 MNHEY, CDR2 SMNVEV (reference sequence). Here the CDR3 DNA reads TGTGCCAGCAGTTCGGGACAGCATTCCTATGGCTACACCTTC. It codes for CASSSGQHSYGYTF.

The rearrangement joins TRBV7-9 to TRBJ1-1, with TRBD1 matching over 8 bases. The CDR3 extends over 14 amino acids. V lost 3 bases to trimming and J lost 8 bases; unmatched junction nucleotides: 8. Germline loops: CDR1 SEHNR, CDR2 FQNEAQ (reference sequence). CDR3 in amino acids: CASSFVTGGSEAFF. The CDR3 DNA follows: TGTGCCAGCAGCTTCGTTACAGGGGGTTCAGAAGCTTTCTTT.

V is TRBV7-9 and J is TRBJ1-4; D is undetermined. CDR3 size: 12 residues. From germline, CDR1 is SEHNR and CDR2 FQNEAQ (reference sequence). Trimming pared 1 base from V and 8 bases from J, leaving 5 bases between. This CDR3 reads CASSLGREKLFF. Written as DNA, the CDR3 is TGTGCCAGCAGCTTAGGGAGGGAAAAACTGTTTTTT. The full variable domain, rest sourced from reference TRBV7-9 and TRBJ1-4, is DTGVSQNPRHKITKRGQNVTFRCDPISEHNRLYWYRQTLGQGPEFLTYFQNEAQLEKSRLLSDRFSAERPKGSFSTLEIQRTEQGDSAMYLCASSLGREKLFFGSGTQLSVL.

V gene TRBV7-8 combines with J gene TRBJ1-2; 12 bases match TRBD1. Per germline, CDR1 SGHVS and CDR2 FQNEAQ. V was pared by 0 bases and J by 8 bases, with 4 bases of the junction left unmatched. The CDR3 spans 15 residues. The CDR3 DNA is TGTGCCAGCAGCTTAGCGGGACAGGGGGCGCGGGGCTACACCTTC. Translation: CASSLAGQGARGYTF.

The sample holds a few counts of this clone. Written as DNA, the CDR3 is TGTGCCAGCAGTTACTCTGACAGGGGCTCAAACTATGGCTACACCTTC. Its translation: CASSYSDRGSNYGYTF. V gene TRBV6-6 combines with J gene TRBJ1-2, with 8 bases lining up with TRBD1. The V segment lost 0 bases and the J segment 2 bases; nucleotides outside the gene matches: 5. The CDR3 runs to 16 residues. Per the germline V gene, CDR1 is MNHNY and CDR2 is SVGAGI (reference sequence).

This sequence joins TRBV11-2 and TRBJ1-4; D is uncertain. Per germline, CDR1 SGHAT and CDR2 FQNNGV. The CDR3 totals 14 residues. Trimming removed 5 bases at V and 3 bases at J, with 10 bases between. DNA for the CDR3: TGTGCCAGCAGCGTTGGCCCGCCTAATGAAAAACTGTTTTTT. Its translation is CASSVGPPNEKLFF.

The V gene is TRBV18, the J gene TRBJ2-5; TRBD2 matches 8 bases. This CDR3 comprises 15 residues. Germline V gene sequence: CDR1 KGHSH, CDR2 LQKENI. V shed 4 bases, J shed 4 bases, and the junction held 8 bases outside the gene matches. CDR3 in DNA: TGTGCCAGCTCACGAGTCGGGGGGGCGCGAGAGACCCAGTACTTC. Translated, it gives CASSRVGGARETQYF.

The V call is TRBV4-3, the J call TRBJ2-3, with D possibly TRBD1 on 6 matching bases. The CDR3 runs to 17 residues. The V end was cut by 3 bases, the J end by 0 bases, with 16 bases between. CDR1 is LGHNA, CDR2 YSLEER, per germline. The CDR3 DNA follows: TGCGCCAGCAGCCAGGATAGGACAGCTTTTAGCACAGATACGCAGTATTTT. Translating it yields CASSQDRTAFSTDTQYF.

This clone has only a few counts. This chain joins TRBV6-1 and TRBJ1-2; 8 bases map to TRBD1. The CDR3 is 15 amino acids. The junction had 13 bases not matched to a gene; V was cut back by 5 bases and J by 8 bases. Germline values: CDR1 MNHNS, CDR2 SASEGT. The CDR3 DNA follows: TGTGCCAGCAGTCGAGGACAGGGAATTACGTGGGGCTACACCTTC. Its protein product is CASSRGQGITWGYTF.

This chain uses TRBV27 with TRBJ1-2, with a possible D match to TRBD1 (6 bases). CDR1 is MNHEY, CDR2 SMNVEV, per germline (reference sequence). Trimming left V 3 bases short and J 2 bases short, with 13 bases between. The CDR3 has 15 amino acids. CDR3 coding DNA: TGTGCCAGCAGTTTTTTATTGGGGGCGAACTATGGCTACACCTTC. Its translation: CASSFLLGANYGYTF.

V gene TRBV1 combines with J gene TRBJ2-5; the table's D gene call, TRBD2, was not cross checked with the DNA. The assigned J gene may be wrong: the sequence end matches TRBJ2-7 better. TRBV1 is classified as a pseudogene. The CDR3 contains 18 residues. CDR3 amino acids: CTSSQSQLAGGTHYEQYF. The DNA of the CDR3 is TGCACCAGCAGCCAATCCCAACTAGCGGGGGGAACCCACTACGAGCAGTACTTC.

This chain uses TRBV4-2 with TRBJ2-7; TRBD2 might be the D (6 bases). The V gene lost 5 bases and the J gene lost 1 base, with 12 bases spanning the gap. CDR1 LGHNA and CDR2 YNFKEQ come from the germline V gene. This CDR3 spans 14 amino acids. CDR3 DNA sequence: TGTGCCAGCAGCTTCGCGGGGTCATCCTACGAGCAGTACTTC. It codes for CASSFAGSSYEQYF.

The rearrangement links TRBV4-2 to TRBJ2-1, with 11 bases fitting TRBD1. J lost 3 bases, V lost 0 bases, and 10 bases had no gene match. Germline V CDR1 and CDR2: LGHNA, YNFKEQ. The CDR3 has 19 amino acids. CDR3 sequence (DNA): TGTGCCAGCAGCCAAGATAAATCCCGGACAGGGGGCATCTACAATGAGCAGTTCTTC. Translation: CASSQDKSRTGGIYNEQFF.

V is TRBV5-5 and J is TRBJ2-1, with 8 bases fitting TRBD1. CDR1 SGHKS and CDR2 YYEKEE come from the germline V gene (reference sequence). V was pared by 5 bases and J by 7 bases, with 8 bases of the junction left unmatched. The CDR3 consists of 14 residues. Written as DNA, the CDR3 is TGTGCCAGCAGACGAACAGGGGGTGGGAATGAGCAGTTCTTC. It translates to CASRRTGGGNEQFF.

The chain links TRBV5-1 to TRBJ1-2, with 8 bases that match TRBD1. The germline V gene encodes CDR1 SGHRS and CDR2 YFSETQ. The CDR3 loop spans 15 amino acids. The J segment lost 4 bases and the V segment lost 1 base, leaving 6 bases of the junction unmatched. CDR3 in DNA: TGCGCCAGCAGCTTGCGGGTTACAGGGGGCTATGGCTACACCTTC. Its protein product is CASSLRVTGGYGYTF.